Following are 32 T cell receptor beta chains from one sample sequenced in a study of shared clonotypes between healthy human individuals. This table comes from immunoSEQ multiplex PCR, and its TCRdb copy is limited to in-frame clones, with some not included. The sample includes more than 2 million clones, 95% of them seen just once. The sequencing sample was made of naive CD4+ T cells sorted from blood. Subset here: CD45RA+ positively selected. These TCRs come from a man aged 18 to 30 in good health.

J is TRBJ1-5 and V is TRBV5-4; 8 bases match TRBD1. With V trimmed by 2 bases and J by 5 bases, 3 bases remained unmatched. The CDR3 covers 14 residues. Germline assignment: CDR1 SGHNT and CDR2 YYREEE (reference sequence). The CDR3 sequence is CASSFGTGHQPQHF. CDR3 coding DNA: TGTGCCAGCAGCTTTGGGACAGGACATCAGCCCCAGCATTTT. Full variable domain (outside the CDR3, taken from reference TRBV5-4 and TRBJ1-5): ETGVTQSPTHLIKTRGQQVTLRCSSQSGHNTVSWYQQALGQGPQFIFQYYREEENGRGNFPPRFSGLQFPNYSSELNVNALELDDSALYLCASSFGTGHQPQHFGDGTRLSIL.

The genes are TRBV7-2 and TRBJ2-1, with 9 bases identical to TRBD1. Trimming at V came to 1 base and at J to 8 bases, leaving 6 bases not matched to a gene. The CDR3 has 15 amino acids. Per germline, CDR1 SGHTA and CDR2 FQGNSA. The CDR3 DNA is TGTGCCAGCAGCTTAGGACAGGGGGTGGGATATGAGCAGTTCTTC. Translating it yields CASSLGQGVGYEQFF.

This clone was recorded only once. The CDR3, as DNA: TGTGCCAGCAGCCGGGCCAGCGGGGTGGTCTACGAGCAGTACTTC. Protein: CASSRASGVVYEQYF. The chain joins TRBV14 to TRBJ2-7; 7 bases agree with TRBD2. CDR3 length: 15 amino acids. CDR1 and CDR2 (germline): SGHDN, FVKESK. The trim removed 4 bases at V and 3 bases at J, leaving 9 bases unmatched.

The CDR3, as DNA: TGTGCCAGCTCAAGGGGGACGACGGAGTATGGCTACACCTTC. Translating gives CASSRGTTEYGYTF. The J gene is TRBJ1-2, the V gene TRBV18; the D gene is possibly TRBD1 (6 bases). Germline V gene sequence: CDR1 KGHSH, CDR2 LQKENI. Between the trimmed V and J ends, which lost 5 bases and 5 bases, there was a span of 15 bases. This CDR3 has 14 amino acids.

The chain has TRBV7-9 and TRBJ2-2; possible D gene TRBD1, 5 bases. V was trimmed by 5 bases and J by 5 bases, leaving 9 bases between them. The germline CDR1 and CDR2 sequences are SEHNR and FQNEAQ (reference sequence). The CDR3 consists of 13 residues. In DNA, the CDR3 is TGTGCCAGCAGCAGCCGACAGACCGGGGAGCTGTTTTTT. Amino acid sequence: CASSSRQTGELFF.

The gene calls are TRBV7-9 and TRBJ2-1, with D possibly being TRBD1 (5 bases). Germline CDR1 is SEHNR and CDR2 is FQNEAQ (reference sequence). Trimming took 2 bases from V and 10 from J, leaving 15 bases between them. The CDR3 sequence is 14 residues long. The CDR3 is CASSLTRVDGEQFF. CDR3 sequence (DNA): TGTGCCAGCAGCTTAACCAGGGTAGACGGGGAGCAGTTCTTC.

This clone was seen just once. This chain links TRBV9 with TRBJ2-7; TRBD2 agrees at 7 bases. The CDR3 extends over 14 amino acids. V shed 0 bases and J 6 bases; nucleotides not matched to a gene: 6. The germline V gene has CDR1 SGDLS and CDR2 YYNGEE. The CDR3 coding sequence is TGTGCCAGCAGCGTAGACCCGGGAGGAGGCGAGCAGTACTTC. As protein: CASSVDPGGGEQYF. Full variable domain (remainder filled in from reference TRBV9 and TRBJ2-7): DSGVTQTPKHLITATGQRVTLRCSPRSGDLSVYWYQQSLDQGLQFLIQYYNGEERAKGNILERFSAQQFPDLHSELNLSSLELGDSALYFCASSVDPGGGEQYFGPGTRLTVT.

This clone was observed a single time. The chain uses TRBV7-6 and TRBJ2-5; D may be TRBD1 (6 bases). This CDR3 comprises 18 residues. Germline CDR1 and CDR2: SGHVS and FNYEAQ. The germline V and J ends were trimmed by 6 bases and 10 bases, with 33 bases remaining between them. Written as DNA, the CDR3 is TGTGCCAGCAGTACACCTACCGGGCGGACAGATCCCCGAAGGGGCCAGTACTTC. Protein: CASSTPTGRTDPRRGQYF.

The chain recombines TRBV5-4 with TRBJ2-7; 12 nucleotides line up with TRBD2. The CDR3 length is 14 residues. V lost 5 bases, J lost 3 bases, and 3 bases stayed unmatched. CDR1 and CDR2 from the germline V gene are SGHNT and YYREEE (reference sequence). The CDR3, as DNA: TGTGCCAGCAGGCCGGGACTAGCGGGCTACGAGCAGTACTTC. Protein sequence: CASRPGLAGYEQYF.

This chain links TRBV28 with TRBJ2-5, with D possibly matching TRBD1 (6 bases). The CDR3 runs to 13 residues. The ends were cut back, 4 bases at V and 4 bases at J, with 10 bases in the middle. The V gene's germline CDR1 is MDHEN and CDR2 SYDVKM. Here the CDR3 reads CASSWTVRETQYF. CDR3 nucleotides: TGTGCCAGCAGTTGGACAGTACGAGAGACCCAGTACTTC.

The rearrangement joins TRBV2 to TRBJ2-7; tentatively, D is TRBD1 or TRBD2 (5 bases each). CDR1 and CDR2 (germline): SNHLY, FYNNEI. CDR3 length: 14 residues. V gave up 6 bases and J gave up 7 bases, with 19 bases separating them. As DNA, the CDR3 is TGTGCCAGCAGCGCCGGGGCTTTTAAAGGAGAGCAGTACTTC. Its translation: CASSAGAFKGEQYF.

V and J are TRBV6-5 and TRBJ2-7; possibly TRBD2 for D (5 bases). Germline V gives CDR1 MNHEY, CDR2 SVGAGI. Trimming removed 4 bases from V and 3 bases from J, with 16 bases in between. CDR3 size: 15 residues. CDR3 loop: CASSSADSLGYEQYF. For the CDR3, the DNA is TGTGCCAGCAGTTCTGCGGACTCCCTGGGCTACGAGCAGTACTTC.

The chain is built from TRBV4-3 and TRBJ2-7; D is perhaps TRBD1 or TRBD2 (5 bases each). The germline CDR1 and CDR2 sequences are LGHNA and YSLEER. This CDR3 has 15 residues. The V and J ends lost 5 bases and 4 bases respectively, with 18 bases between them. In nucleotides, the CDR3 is TGCGCCAGCAGCACCCGGGACCAGGATACGTACGAGCAGTACTTC. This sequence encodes CASSTRDQDTYEQYF.

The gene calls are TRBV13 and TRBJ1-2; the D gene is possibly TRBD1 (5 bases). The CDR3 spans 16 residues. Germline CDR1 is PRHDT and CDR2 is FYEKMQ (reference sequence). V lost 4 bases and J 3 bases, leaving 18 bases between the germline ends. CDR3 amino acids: CASSYLFDPRDYGYTF. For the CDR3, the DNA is TGTGCCAGCAGCTACCTATTTGACCCCAGGGACTATGGCTACACCTTC.

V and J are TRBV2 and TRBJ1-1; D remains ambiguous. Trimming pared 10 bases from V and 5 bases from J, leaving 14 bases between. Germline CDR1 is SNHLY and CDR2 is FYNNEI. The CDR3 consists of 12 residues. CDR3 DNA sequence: TGTGCCACCTCGGCCGGAGGAACTGAAGCTTTCTTT. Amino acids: CATSAGGTEAFF.

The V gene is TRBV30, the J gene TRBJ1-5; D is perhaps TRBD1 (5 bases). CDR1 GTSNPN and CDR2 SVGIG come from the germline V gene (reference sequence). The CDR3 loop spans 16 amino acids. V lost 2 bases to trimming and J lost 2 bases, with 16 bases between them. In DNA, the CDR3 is TGTGCCTGGAGTAGCCATCAGGGTAAGGGCAATCAGCCCCAGCATTTT. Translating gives CAWSSHQGKGNQPQHF. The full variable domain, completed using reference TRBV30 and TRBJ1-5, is SQTIHQWPATLVQPVGSPLSLECTVEGTSNPNLYWYRQAAGRGLQLLFYSVGIGQISSEVPQNLSASRPQDRQFILSSKKLLLSDSGFYLCAWSSHQGKGNQPQHFGDGTRLSIL.

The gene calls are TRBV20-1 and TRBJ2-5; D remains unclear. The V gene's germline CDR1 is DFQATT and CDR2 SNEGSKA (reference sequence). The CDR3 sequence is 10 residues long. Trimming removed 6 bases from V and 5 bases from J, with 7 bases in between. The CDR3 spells CSAQWETQYF. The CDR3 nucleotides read TGCAGTGCCCAGTGGGAGACCCAGTACTTC.

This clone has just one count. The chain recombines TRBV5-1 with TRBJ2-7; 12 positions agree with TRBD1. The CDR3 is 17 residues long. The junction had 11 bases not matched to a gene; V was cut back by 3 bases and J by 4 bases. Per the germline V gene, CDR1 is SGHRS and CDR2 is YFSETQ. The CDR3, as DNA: TGCGCCAGCAGCTACCGGCGGGACAGGGGGCAAAGTTACGAGCAGTACTTC. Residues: CASSYRRDRGQSYEQYF. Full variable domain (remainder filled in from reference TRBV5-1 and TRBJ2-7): KAGVTQTPRYLIKTRGQQVTLSCSPISGHRSVSWYQQTPGQGLQFLFEYFSETQRNKGNFPGRFSGRQFSNSRSEMNVSTLELGDSALYLCASSYRRDRGQSYEQYFGPGTRLTVT.

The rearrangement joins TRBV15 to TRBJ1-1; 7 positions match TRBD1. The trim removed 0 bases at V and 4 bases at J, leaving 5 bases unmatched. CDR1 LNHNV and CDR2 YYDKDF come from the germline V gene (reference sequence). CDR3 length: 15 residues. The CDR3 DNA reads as TGTGCCACCAGCAGAGATCAGGGGGTGAGCACTGAAGCTTTCTTT. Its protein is CATSRDQGVSTEAFF.

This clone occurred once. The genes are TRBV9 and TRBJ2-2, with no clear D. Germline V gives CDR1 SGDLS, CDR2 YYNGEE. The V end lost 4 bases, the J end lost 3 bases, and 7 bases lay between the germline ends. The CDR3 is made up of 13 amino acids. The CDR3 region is CASSKAYTGELFF. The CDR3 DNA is TGTGCCAGCAGCAAAGCTTACACCGGGGAGCTGTTTTTT.

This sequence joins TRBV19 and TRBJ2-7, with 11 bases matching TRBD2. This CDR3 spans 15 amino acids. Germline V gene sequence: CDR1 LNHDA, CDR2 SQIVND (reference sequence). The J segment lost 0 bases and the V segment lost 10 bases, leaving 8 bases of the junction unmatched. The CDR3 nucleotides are TGTGCCACCAGACTAGCGGGAACATCCTCCTACGAGCAGTACTTC. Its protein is CATRLAGTSSYEQYF.

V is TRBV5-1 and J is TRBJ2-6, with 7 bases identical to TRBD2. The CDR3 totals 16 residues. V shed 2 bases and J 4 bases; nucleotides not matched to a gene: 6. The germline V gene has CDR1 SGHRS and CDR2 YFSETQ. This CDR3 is CASSLLGLTGANVLTF. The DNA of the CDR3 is TGCGCCAGCAGCTTACTGGGACTAACGGGGGCCAACGTCCTGACTTTC.

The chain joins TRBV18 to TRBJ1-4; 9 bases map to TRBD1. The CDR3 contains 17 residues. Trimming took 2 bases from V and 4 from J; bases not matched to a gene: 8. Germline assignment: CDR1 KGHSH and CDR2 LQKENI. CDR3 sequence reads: CASSPSRDRVNNEKLFF. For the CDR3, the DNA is TGTGCCAGCTCACCATCCCGGGACAGGGTAAATAATGAAAAACTGTTTTTT.

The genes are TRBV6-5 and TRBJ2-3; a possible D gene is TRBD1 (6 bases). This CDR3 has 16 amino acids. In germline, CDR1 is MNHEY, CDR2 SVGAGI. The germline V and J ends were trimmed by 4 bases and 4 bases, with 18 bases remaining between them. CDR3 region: CASSSYQGRSSDTQYF. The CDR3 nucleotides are TGTGCCAGCAGTTCCTACCAGGGGAGAAGCTCAGATACGCAGTATTTT.

In nucleotides, the CDR3 is TGTGCCAGCAGCGCGGGACTAGCGGGAGGACTCACAGATACGCAGTATTTT. Protein: CASSAGLAGGLTDTQYF. The J gene is TRBJ2-3, the V gene TRBV5-4; 15 bases line up with TRBD2. The junction had 5 bases not matched to a gene; V was cut back by 4 bases and J by 2 bases. The CDR3 is 17 residues long. CDR1 is SGHNT and CDR2 is YYREEE in the germline V gene (reference sequence).

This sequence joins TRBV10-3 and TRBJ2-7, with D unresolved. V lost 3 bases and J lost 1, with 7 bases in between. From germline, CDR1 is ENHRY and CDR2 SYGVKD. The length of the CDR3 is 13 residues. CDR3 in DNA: TGTGCCATCAGTGACGCCAGATCCTACGAGCAGTACTTC. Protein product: CAISDARSYEQYF.

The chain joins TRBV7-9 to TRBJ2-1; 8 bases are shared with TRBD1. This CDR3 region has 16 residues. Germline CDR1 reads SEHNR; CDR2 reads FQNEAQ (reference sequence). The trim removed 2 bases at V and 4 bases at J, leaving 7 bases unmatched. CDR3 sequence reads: CASSLNPGQGYNEQFF. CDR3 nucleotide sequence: TGTGCCAGCAGCTTAAATCCCGGACAGGGATACAATGAGCAGTTCTTC.

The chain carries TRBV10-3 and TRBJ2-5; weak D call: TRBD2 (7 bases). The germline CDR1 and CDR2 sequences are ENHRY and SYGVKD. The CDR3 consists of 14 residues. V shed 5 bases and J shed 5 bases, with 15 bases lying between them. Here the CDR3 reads CAISWEQGGETQYF. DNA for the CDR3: TGTGCCATCAGTTGGGAACAGGGAGGGGAGACCCAGTACTTC.

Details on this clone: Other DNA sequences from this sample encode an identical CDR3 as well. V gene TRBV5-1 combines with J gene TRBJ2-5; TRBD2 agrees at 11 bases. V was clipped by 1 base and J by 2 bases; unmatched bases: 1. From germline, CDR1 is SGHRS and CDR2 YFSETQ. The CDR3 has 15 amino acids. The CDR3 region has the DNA TGCGCCAGCAGCTTGACTAGCGGGGGTCAAGAGACCCAGTACTTC. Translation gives CASSLTSGGQETQYF.

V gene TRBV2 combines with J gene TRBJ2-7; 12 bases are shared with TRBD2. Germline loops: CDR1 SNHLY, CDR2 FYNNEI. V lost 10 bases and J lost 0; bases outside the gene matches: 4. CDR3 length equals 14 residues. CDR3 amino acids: CATATSGGSYEQYF. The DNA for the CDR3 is TGTGCCACCGCGACTAGCGGGGGCTCCTACGAGCAGTACTTC.

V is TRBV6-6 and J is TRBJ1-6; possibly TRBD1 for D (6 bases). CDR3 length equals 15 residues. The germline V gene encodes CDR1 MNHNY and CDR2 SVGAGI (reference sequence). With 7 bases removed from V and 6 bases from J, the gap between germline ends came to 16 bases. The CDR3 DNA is TGTGCCAGCACCCTGGGGGGCGCGGGTAATTCACCCCTCCACTTT. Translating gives CASTLGGAGNSPLHF.

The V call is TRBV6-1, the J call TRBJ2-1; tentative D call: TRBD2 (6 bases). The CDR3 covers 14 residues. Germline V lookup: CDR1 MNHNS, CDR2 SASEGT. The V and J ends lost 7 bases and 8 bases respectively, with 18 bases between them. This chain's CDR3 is CASNFWGEWDEQFF. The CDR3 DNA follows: TGTGCCAGCAATTTTTGGGGGGAATGGGATGAGCAGTTCTTC.